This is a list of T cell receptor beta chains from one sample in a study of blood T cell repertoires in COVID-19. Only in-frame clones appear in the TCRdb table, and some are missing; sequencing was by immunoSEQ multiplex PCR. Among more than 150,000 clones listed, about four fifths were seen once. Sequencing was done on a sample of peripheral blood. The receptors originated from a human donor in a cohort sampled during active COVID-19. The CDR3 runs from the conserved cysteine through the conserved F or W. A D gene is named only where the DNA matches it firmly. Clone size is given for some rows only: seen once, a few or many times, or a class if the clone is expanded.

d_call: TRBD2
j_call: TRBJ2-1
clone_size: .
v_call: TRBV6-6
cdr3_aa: CASSPQVVAGALRGYNEQFF
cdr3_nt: TGTGCCAGCAGCCCCCAGGTTGTAGCGGGGGCCCTCAGGGGTTACAATGAGCAGTTCTTC

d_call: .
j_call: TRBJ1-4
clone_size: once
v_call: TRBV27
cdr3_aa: CASSFSATNEKLFF
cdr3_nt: TGTGCCAGCAGTTTTTCGGCAACTAATGAAAAACTGTTTTTT

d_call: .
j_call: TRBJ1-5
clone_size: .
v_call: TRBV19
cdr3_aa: CASSWTEVSNQPQHF
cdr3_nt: TGTGCCAGTAGTTGGACAGAGGTGAGCAATCAGCCCCAGCATTTT

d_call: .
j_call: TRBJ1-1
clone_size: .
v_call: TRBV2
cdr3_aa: CASPVAGNTEAFF
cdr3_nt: TGTGCCAGCCCCGTTGCAGGGAACACTGAAGCTTTCTTT

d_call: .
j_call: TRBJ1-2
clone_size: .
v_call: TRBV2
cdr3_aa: CASSDQTWTVAYGYTF
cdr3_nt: TGTGCCAGCAGTGATCAAACATGGACAGTTGCCTATGGCTACACCTTC

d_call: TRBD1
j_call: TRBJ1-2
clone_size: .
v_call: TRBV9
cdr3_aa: CASSVPRDRGQSNYGYTF
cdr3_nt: TGTGCCAGCAGCGTACCCCGGGACAGGGGGCAATCCAACTATGGCTACACCTTC

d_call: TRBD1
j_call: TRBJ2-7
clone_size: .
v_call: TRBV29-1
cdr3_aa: CSVDRGYEQYF
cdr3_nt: TGCAGCGTAGACAGGGGCTACGAGCAGTACTTC

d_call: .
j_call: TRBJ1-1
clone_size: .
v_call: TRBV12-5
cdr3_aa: CASGAQQGLNTEAFF
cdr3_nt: TGTGCTAGTGGGGCGCAACAGGGACTGAACACTGAAGCTTTCTTT

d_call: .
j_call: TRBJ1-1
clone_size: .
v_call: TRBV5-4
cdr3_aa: CASSKGPVGMNTEAFF
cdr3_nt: TGTGCCAGCAGCAAGGGGCCGGTGGGGATGAACACTGAAGCTTTCTTT

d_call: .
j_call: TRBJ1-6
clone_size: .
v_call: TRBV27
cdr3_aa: CASTDRSSYNSPLHF
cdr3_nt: TGTGCCAGCACCGACAGAAGCTCCTATAATTCACCCCTCCACTTT

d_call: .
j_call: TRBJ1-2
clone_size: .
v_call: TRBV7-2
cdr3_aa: CASSLSGGSNYGYTF
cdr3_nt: TGTGCCAGCAGCTTGAGCGGGGGATCCAACTATGGCTACACCTTC

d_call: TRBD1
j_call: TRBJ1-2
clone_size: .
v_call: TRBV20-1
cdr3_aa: CSASRQGASGYTF
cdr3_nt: TGCAGTGCTAGTCGGCAGGGGGCGAGTGGCTACACCTTC

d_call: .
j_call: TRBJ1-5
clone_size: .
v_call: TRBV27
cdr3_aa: CASSLSLETPQHF
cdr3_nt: TGTGCCAGCAGTTTATCGTTGGAGACCCCCCAGCATTTT

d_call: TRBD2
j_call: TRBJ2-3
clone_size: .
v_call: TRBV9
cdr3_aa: CASSVGTSGVPSTDTQYF
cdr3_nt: TGTGCCAGCAGCGTAGGGACTAGCGGGGTCCCTAGCACAGATACGCAGTATTTT

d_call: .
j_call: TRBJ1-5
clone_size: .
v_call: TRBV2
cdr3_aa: CASSEVWTPGQPQHF
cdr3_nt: TGTGCCAGCAGTGAAGTATGGACACCAGGGCAGCCCCAGCATTTT

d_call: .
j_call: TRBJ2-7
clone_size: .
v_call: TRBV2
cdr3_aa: CATGRRELGSNYEQYF
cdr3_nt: TGTGCCACCGGAAGACGGGAATTGGGGTCAAATTACGAGCAGTACTTC

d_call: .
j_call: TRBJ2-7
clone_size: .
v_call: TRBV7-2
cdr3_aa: CASSLEGFSYEQYF
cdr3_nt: TGTGCCAGCAGCTTAGAGGGGTTCTCCTACGAGCAGTACTTC

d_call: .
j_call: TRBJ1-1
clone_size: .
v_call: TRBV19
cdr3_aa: CASTRQGLLTEAFF
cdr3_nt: TGTGCCAGTACCCGCCAGGGGCTTTTGACTGAAGCTTTCTTT

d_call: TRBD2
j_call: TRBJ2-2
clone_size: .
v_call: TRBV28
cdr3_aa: CASSSPGGGGAPVAGELFF
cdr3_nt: TGTGCCAGCAGTTCCCCCGGGGGCGGGGGGGCTCCCGTGGCCGGAGAGCTGTTTTTT

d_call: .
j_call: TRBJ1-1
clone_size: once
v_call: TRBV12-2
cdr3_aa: CASRLVGQGATEAFF
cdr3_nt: .

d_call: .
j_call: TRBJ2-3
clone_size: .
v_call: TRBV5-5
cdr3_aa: CASSLARSTDTQYF
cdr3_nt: TGTGCCAGCAGCTTGGCTAGGAGCACAGATACGCAGTATTTT

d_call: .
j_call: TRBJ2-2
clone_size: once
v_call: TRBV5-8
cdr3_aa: CASSDNPNTGELFF
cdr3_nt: TGTGCCAGCAGCGACAACCCCAACACCGGGGAGCTGTTTTTT

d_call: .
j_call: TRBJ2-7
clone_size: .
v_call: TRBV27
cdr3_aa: CASSLGGRYSEQYF
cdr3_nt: TGTGCCAGCAGTTTGGGGGGTAGGTATAGCGAGCAGTACTTC

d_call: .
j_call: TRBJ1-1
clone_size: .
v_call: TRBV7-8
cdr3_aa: CASSPPGVFLTEAFF
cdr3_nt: TGTGCCAGCAGCCCCCCCGGGGTATTTCTAACTGAAGCTTTCTTT

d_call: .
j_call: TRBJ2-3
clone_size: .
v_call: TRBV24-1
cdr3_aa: CATRDSSTDTQYF
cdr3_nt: TGTGCCACCAGGGACAGTAGCACAGATACGCAGTATTTT

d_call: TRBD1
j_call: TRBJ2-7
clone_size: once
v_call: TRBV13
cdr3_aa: CASSTRQGAYEQYF
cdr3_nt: TGTGCCAGCAGCACGAGACAGGGGGCATACGAGCAGTACTTC

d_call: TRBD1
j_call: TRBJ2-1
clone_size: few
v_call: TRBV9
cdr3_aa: CASSVRRTGTYNEQFF
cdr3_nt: TGTGCCAGCAGCGTCCGTCGGACAGGGACCTACAATGAGCAGTTCTTC

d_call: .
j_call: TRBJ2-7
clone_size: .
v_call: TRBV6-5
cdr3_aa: CASSYSRVHSNYEQYF
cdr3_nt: TGTGCCAGCAGTTACTCGAGGGTCCACAGCAACTACGAGCAGTACTTC

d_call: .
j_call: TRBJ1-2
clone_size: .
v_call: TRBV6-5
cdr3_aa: CASNLHRGKSYGYTF
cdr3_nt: TGTGCCAGCAACCTTCACCGGGGTAAATCTTATGGCTACACCTTC

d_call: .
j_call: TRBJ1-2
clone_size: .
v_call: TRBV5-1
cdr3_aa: CASSLGAGESGGYTF
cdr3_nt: TGCGCCAGCAGCTTGGGGGCAGGGGAATCTGGTGGCTACACCTTC

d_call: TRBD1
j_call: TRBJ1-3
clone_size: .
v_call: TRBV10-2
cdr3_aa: CASGTGSGNTIYF
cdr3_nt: TGCGCCAGCGGGACAGGGAGTGGAAACACCATATATTTT

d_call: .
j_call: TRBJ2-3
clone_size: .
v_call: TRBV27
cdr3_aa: CASSSRLADTQYF
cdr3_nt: TGTGCCAGCAGTTCCCGACTAGCAGATACGCAGTATTTT

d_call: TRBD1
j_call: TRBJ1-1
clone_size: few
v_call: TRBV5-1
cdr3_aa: CASSLGTGILNTEAFF
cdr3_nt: TGCGCCAGCAGCTTGGGGACAGGAATCCTGAACACTGAAGCTTTCTTT

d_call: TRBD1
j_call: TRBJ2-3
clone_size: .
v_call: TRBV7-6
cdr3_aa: CASSFSPTGALDTQYF
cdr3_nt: TGTGCCAGCAGCTTTAGCCCGACAGGGGCCTTAGATACGCAGTATTTT

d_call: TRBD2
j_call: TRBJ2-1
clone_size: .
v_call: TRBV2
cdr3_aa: CASSEFKLREADNEQFF
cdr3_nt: TGTGCCAGCAGTGAATTTAAGCTTCGGGAGGCTGATAATGAGCAGTTCTTC

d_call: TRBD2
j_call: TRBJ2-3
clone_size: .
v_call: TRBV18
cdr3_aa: CASSPVMPARLAGRTDTQYF
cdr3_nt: TGTGCCAGCTCACCAGTTATGCCAGCCCGACTAGCGGGCCGCACAGATACGCAGTATTTT

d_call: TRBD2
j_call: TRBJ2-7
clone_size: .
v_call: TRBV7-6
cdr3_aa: CASSLERGAFYEQYF
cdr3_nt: TGTGCCAGCAGCTTAGAGCGGGGGGCTTTCTACGAGCAGTACTTC

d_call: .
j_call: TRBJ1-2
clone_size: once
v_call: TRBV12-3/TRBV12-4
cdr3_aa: CASSSSANYGYTF
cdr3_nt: TGTGCCAGCAGTTCATCAGCGAACTATGGCTACACCTTC

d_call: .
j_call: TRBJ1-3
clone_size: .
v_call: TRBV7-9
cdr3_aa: CASSPVGGQSGNTIYF
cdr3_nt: TGTGCCAGCAGCCCAGTGGGGGGGCAGTCTGGAAACACCATATATTTT

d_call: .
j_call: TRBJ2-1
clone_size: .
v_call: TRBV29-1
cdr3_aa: CSGTISGAIDREQFF
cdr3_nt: TGCAGCGGTACTATTTCAGGGGCGATTGATCGTGAGCAGTTCTTC

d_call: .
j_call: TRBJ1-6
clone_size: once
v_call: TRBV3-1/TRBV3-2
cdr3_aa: CASSMGHNNSPLHF
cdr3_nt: TGTGCCAGCAGCATGGGACACAATAATTCACCCCTCCACTTT

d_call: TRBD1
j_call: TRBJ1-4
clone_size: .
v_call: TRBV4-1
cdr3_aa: CASSQGQGHEKLFF
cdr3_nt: TGCGCCAGCAGCCAAGGACAGGGCCATGAAAAACTGTTTTTT

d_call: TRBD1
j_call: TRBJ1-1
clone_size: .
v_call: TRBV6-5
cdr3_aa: CASTFGTEGTEAFF
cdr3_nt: TGTGCCAGCACCTTCGGGACAGAAGGGACTGAAGCTTTCTTT

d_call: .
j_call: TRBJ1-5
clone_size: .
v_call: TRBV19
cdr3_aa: CASSMGASNQPQHF
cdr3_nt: TGTGCCAGTAGTATGGGGGCAAGCAATCAGCCCCAGCATTTT